The clone carrying this TCR beta chain was counted only a few times. What it binds is not known. CDR3 length: 14 amino acids. CDR1 SGHNT and CDR2 YYREEE come from the germline V gene (reference sequence). The data were obtained in a study of cytomegalovirus exposure and HLA in healthy donors. Study results and limitations: One variant, a missense change in DCLRE1C, was linked in a later analysis to TCR beta V- and J-gene trimming. Among the most significant clusters, several appeared linked to common viral pathogens in a later analysis.

This PCR relied on a set of 60 Vbeta primers and 13 Jbeta primers. Assay used: immunoSEQ multiplex PCR; TCRdb lists only in-frame clones, some missing. The sample consists of approximately 170,000 clones, almost 75% of them appearing once. The sample consisted of PBMCs. The clonotype comes from a woman aged 18 to 35 in good health and CMV-seropositive. The chain employs TRBV5-4 and TRBJ2-5, with D tentatively TRBD1 (7 bases). Gene TRBJ2-7 matches the end of the DNA better, so the J call may be wrong. CDR3 amino acids: CASSSAGQLYEQYF. In DNA, the CDR3 is TGTGCCAGCAGCTCGGCGGGACAGCTCTACGAGCAGTACTTC.